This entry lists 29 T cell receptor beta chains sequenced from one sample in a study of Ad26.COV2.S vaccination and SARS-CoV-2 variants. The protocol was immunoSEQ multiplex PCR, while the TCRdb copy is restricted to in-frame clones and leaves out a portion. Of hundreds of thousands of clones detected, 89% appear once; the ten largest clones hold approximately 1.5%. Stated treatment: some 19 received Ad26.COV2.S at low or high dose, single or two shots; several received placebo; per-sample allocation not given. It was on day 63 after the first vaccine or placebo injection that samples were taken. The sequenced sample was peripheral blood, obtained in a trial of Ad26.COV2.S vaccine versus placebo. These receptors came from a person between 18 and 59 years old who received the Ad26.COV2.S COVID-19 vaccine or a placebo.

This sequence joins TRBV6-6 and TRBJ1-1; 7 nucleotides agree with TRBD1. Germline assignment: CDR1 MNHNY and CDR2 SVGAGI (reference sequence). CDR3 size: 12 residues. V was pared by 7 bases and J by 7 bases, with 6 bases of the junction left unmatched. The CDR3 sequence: CASTTGDGEAFF. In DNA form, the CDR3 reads TGTGCCAGCACCACAGGGGACGGTGAAGCTTTCTTT.

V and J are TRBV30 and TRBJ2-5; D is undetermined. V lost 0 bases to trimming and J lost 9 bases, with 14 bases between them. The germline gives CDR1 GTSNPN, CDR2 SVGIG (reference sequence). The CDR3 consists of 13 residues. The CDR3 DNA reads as TGTGCCTGGAGTGTTCTCAGGCCCGAGGCCCAGTACTTC. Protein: CAWSVLRPEAQYF. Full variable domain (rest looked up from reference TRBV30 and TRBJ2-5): SQTIHQWPATLVQPVGSPLSLECTVEGTSNPNLYWYRQAAGRGLQLLFYSVGIGQISSEVPQNLSASRPQDRQFILSSKKLLLSDSGFYLCAWSVLRPEAQYFGPGTRLLVL.

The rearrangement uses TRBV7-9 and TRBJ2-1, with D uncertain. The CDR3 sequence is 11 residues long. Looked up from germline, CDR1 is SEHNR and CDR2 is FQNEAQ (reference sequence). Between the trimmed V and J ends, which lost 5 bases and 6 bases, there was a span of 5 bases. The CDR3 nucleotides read TGTGCCAGCAGCGGGGTCAATGAGCAGTTCTTC. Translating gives CASSGVNEQFF. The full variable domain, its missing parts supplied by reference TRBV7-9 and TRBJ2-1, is DTGVSQNPRHKITKRGQNVTFRCDPISEHNRLYWYRQTLGQGPEFLTYFQNEAQLEKSRLLSDRFSAERPKGSFSTLEIQRTEQGDSAMYLCASSGVNEQFFGPGTRLTVL.

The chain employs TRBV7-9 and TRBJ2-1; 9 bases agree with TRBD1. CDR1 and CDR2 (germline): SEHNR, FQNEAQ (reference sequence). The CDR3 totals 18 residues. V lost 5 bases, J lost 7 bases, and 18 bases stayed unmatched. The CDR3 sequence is CASSHYPRSTGGENEQFF. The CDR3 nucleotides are TGTGCCAGCAGCCATTATCCGCGGTCCACAGGGGGCGAAAATGAGCAGTTCTTC.

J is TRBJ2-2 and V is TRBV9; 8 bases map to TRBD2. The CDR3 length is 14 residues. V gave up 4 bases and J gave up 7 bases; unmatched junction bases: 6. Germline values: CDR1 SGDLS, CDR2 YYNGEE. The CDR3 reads CASSTGLADGELFF. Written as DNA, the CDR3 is TGTGCCAGCAGCACCGGACTAGCCGACGGGGAGCTGTTTTTT.

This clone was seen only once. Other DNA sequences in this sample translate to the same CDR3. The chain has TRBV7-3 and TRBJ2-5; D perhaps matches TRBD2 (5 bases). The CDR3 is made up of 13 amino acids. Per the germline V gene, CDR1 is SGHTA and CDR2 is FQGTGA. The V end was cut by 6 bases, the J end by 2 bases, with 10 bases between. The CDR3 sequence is CASSLTRQETQYF. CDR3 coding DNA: TGTGCCAGCAGTCTCACTAGACAAGAGACCCAGTACTTC.

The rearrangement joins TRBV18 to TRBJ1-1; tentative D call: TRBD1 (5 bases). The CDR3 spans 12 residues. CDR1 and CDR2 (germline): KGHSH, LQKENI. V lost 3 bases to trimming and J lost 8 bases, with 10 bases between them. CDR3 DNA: TGTGCCAGCTCACCGGGCAGGGCCGAAGCTTTCTTT. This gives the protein CASSPGRAEAFF. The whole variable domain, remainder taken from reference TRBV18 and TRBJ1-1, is NAGVMQNPRHLVRRRGQEARLRCSPMKGHSHVYWYRQLPEEGLKFMVYLQKENIIDESGMPKERFSAEFPKEGPSILRIQQVVRGDSAAYFCASSPGRAEAFFGQGTRLTVV.

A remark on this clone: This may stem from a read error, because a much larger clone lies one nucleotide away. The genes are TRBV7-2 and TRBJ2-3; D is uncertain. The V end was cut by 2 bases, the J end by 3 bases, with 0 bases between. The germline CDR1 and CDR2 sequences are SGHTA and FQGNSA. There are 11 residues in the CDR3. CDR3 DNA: TGTGCCAGCAGCTTAACAGATACGCAGTATTTT. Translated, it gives CASSLTDTQYF.

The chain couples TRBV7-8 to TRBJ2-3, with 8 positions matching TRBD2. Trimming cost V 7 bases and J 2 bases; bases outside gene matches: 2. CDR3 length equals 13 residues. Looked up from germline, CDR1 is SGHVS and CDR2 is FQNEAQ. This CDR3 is CASTGLATDTQYF. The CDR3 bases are TGTGCCAGCACCGGACTAGCCACAGATACGCAGTATTTT.

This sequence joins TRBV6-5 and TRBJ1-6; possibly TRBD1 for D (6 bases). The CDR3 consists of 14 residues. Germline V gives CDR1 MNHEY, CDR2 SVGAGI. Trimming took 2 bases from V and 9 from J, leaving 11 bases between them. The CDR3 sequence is CASSYTGQASPLHF. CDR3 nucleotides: TGTGCCAGCAGTTACACAGGGCAGGCTTCACCCCTCCACTTT.

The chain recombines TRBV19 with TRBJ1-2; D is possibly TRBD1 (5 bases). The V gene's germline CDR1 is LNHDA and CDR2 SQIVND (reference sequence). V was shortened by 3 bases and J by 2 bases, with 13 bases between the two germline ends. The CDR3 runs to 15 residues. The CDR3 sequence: CASSIPGRANYGYTF. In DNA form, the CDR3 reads TGTGCCAGTAGTATCCCCGGCAGGGCGAACTATGGCTACACCTTC.

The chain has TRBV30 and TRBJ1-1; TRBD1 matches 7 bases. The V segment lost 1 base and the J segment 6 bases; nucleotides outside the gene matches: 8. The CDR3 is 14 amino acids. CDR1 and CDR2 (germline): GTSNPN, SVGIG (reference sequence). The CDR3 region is CAWSDDRAVAEAFF. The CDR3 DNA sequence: TGTGCCTGGAGTGATGACAGGGCGGTTGCTGAAGCTTTCTTT. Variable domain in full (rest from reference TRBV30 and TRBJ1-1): SQTIHQWPATLVQPVGSPLSLECTVEGTSNPNLYWYRQAAGRGLQLLFYSVGIGQISSEVPQNLSASRPQDRQFILSSKKLLLSDSGFYLCAWSDDRAVAEAFFGQGTRLTVV.

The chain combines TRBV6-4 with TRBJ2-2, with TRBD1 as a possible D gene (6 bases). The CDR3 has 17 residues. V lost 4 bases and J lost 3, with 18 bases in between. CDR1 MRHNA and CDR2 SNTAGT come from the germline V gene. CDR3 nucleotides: TGTGCCAGCAGTGCCTACCCCCCAGGGGCTCACACCGGGGAGCTGTTTTTT. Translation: CASSAYPPGAHTGELFF.

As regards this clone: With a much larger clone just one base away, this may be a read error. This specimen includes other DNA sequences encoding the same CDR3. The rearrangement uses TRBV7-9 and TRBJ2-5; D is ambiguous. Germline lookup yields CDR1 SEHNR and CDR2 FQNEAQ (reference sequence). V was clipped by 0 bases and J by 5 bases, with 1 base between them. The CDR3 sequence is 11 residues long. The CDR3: CASSLAETQYF. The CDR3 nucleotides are TGTGCCAGCAGCTTAGCGGAGACCCAGTACTTC.

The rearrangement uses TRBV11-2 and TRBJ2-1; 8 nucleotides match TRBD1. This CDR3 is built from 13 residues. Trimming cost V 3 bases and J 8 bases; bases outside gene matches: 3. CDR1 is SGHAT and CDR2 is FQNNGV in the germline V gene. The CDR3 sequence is CASSFTTGDEQFF. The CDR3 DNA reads TGTGCCAGCAGCTTTACGACAGGGGATGAGCAGTTCTTC.

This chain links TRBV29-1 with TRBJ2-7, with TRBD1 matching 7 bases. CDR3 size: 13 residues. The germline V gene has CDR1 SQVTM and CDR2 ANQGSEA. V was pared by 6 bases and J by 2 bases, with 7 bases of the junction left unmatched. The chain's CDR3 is CSVRQGTPYEQYF. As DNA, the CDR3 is TGCAGCGTCCGACAGGGTACTCCCTACGAGCAGTACTTC.

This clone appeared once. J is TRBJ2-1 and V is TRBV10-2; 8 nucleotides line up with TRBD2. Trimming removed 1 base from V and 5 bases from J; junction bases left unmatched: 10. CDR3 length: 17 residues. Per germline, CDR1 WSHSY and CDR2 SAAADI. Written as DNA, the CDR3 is TGCGCCAGCAGTGAGTTCACAGCGGGAGTGGGCAACAATGAGCAGTTCTTC. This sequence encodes CASSEFTAGVGNNEQFF.

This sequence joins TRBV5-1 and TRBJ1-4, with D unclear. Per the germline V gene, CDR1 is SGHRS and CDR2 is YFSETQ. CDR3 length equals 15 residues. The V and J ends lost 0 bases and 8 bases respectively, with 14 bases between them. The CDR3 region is CASSLDGHMGEKLFF. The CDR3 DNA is TGCGCCAGCAGCTTGGATGGCCATATGGGGGAAAAACTGTTTTTT.

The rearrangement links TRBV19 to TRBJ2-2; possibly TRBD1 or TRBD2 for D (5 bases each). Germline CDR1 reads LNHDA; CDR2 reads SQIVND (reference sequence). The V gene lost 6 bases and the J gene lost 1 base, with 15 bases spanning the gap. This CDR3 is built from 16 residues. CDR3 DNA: TGTGCCAGTAGATGGAGGTCAGGGAGGAACACCGGGGAGCTGTTTTTT. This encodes CASRWRSGRNTGELFF.

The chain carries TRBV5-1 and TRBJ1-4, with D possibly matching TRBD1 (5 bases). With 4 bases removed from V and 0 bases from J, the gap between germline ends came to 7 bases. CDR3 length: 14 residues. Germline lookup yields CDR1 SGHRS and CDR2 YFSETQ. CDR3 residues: CASSQGTTNEKLFF. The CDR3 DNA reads TGCGCCAGCAGCCAGGGTACAACTAATGAAAAACTGTTTTTT. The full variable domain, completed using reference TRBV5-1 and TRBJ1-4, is KAGVTQTPRYLIKTRGQQVTLSCSPISGHRSVSWYQQTPGQGLQFLFEYFSETQRNKGNFPGRFSGRQFSNSRSEMNVSTLELGDSALYLCASSQGTTNEKLFFGSGTQLSVL.

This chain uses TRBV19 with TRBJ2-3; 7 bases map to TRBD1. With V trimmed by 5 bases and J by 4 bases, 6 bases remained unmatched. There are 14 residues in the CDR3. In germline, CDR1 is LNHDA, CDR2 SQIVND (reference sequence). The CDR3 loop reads CASSLDRVPDTQYF. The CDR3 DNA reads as TGTGCCAGTAGTCTCGACAGGGTGCCAGATACGCAGTATTTT.

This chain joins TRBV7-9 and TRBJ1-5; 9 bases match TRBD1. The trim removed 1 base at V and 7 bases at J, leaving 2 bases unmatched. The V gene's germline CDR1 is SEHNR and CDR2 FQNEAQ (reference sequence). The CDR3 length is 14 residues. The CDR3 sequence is CASSLGTGEQPQHF. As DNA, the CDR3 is TGTGCCAGCAGCTTAGGGACAGGGGAGCAGCCCCAGCATTTT.

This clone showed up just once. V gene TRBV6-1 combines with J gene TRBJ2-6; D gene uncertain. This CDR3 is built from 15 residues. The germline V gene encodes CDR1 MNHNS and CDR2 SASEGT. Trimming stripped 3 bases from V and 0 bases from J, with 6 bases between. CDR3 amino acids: CASSDQSSGANVLTF. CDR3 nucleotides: TGTGCCAGCAGTGACCAAAGCTCTGGGGCCAACGTCCTGACTTTC.

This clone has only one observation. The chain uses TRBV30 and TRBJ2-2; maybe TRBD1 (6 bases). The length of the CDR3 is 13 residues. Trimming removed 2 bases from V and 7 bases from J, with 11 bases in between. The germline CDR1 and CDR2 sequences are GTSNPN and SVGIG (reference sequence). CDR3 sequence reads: CAWSLQGNGELFF. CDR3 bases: TGTGCCTGGAGTTTACAGGGAAACGGGGAGCTGTTTTTT.

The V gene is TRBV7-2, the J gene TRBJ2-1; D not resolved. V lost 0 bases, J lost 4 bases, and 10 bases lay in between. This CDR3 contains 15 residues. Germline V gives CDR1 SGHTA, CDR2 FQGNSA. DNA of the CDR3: TGTGCCAGCAGCTTAGCAGCAGTACAATACAATGAGCAGTTCTTC. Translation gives CASSLAAVQYNEQFF. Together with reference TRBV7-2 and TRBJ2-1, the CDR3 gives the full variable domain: GAGVSQSPSNKVTEKGKDVELRCDPISGHTALYWYRQSLGQGLEFLIYFQGNSAPDKSGLPSDRFSAERTGGSVSTLTIQRTQQEDSAVYLCASSLAAVQYNEQFFGPGTRLTVL.

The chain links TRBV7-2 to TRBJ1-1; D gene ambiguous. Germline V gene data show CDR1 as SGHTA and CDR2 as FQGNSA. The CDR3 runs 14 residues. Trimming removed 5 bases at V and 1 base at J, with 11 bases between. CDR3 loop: CASSLSTWNTEAFF. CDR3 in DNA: TGTGCCAGCAGCCTCTCGACCTGGAACACTGAAGCTTTCTTT. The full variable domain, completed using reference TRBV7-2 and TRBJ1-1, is GAGVSQSPSNKVTEKGKDVELRCDPISGHTALYWYRQSLGQGLEFLIYFQGNSAPDKSGLPSDRFSAERTGGSVSTLTIQRTQQEDSAVYLCASSLSTWNTEAFFGQGTRLTVV.

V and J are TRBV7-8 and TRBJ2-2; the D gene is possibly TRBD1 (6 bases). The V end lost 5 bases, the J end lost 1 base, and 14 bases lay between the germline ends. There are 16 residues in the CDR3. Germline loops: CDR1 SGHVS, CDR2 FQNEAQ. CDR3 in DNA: TGTGCCAGCAGCCCCTGGACAGCCTTGAACACCGGGGAGCTGTTTTTT. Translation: CASSPWTALNTGELFF.

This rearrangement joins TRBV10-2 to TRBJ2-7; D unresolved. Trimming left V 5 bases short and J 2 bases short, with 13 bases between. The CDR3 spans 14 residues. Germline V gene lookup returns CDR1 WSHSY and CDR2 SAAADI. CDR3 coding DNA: TGCGCCAGCAGTCGGCTCAGCTGGCCCTACGAGCAGTACTTC. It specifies CASSRLSWPYEQYF.

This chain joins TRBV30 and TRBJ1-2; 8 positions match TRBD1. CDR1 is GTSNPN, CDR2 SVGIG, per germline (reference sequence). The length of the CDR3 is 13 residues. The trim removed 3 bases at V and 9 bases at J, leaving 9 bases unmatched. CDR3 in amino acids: CAWRPGQGSSYTF. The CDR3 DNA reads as TGTGCCTGGAGACCCGGACAGGGAAGCAGCTACACCTTC.